This T cell receptor beta chain was captured by sequencing in a study of T cell responses to AZD1222 COVID-19 vaccine. Overall study findings and caveats: Donors were largely white British and mainly female; clonal diversity was possibly underestimated. Among those given AZD1222, only six were seropositive at baseline. Spike regions recognized by vaccine-associated CD4 TCRs spanned the protein, led by 160-218 and 743-854.

Concerning this clone itself: Its antigen remains unknown.

Per the germline V gene, CDR1 is MDHEN and CDR2 is SYDVKM. Unmatched junction bases numbered 5, after V lost 5 bases and J lost 4 bases. The CDR3 has 15 amino acids. Second-dose recipients at about 4 or about 12 weeks were treated as one pooled group. This table comes from immunoSEQ multiplex PCR, and its TCRdb copy is limited to in-frame clones, with some not included. This sample has around 150,000 clones; over 80% occur once, and the top ten carry about 6.7%. The chain couples TRBV28 to TRBJ1-3, with 10 bases matching TRBD1. The specimen comprised peripheral blood, sampled 28 days after the second AZD1222 dose. This receptor was identified in an adult who received the AZD1222 COVID-19 vaccine. The DNA for the CDR3 is TGTGCCAGCAGTCCCGACAGGGGGCTCGGAAACACCATATATTTT. This gives the protein CASSPDRGLGNTIYF.